This passage covers 25 T cell receptor beta chains from one sample sequenced in a study of blood T cell repertoires in COVID-19. Method: immunoSEQ multiplex PCR; TCRdb's copy keeps in-frame clones and lacks some. The table includes 97,000 or so clones, about 85% detected once. The specimen sequenced was peripheral blood. All receptors derive from a man aged 50 to 60 with active COVID-19.

V and J are TRBV12-3 or TRBV12-4 and TRBJ1-6, with TRBD1 identical over 8 bases. V was clipped by 6 bases and J by 15 bases; unmatched bases: 7. CDR3 size: 12 residues. The CDR3, as DNA: TGTGCCAGCAGCAGAGACAGGGGCTACCTCCACTTT. Translated, it gives CASSRDRGYLHF.

The chain has TRBV7-9 and TRBJ2-4; possibly TRBD2 for D (5 bases). With 0 bases removed from V and 7 bases from J, the gap between germline ends came to 10 bases. Germline V gene data show CDR1 as SEHNR and CDR2 as FQNEAQ (reference sequence). The CDR3 loop spans 14 amino acids. The CDR3 region has the DNA TGTGCCAGCAGCTTAGCGAAGGGAGCGAACATTCAGTACTTC. It encodes CASSLAKGANIQYF. The whole variable domain, filled in from reference TRBV7-9 and TRBJ2-4, reads DTGVSQNPRHKITKRGQNVTFRCDPISEHNRLYWYRQTLGQGPEFLTYFQNEAQLEKSRLLSDRFSAERPKGSFSTLEIQRTEQGDSAMYLCASSLAKGANIQYFGAGTRLSVL.

This chain joins TRBV7-8 and TRBJ2-5, with TRBD2 identical over 11 bases. CDR3 length: 16 amino acids. Per the germline V gene, CDR1 is SGHVS and CDR2 is FQNEAQ. V shed 5 bases and J 5 bases; nucleotides not matched to a gene: 10. CDR3 amino acids: CASSALAGDIGETQYF. CDR3 DNA sequence: TGTGCCAGCAGCGCACTAGCGGGGGACATTGGGGAGACCCAGTACTTC.

The J gene is TRBJ1-3, the V gene TRBV7-6; 8 bases match TRBD1. V shed 5 bases, J shed 6 bases, and the junction held 6 bases outside the gene matches. Germline V gives CDR1 SGHVS, CDR2 FNYEAQ. The CDR3 totals 14 residues. The CDR3 spells CASSQTQGANTIYF. The DNA of the CDR3 is TGTGCCAGCAGCCAAACCCAGGGGGCAAACACCATATATTTT.

The V and J genes are TRBV9 and TRBJ2-2; 7 bases are a match to TRBD1. Germline CDR1 SGDLS, CDR2 YYNGEE. V gave up 3 bases and J gave up 2 bases; unmatched junction bases: 4. The CDR3 has 15 amino acids. The DNA for the CDR3 is TGTGCCAGCAGCGACCGGGACAGCAACACCGGGGAGCTGTTTTTT. It translates to CASSDRDSNTGELFF.

Concerning this clone itself: Its ends do not fully match the called genes, so a read error is possible. This chain joins TRBV7-2 and TRBJ2-1; TRBD2 matches 16 bases. The CDR3 has 14 amino acids. Germline loops: CDR1 SGHTA, CDR2 FQGNSA. The CDR3 here is CASSPGTSGGAGIF. The CDR3 DNA reads as TGTGCCAGCAGTCCCGGGACTAGCGGGGGGGCCGGGATCTTC.

V usage is TRBV27 and J usage is TRBJ1-1, with D possibly matching TRBD1 (6 bases). V was clipped by 5 bases and J by 0 bases, with 22 bases between them. Germline V lookup: CDR1 MNHEY, CDR2 SMNVEV (reference sequence). This CDR3 contains 18 residues. The CDR3 region is CASSRLWGQGEVNTEAFF. DNA of the CDR3: TGTGCCAGCAGTCGTCTATGGGGGCAGGGTGAAGTGAACACTGAAGCTTTCTTT.

This clone turned up a few times. This rearrangement joins TRBV5-4 to TRBJ1-6; 8 nucleotides match TRBD1. The CDR3 has 15 residues. Germline CDR1 and CDR2: SGHNT and YYREEE (reference sequence). The V gene end was trimmed by 3 bases and the J gene end by 8 bases; junction bases not matched to a gene: 7. CDR3 nucleotides: TGTGCCAGCAGCTCCCGGACAGGGCCGGATTCACCCCTCCACTTT. It translates to CASSSRTGPDSPLHF.

This clone was counted a single time. J is TRBJ2-3 and V is TRBV5-1; 8 bases line up with TRBD2. This CDR3 comprises 15 residues. The junction had 5 bases not matched to a gene; V was cut back by 4 bases and J by 1 base. Germline V gene data show CDR1 as SGHRS and CDR2 as YFSETQ. CDR3 in DNA: TGCGCCAGCAGCACCGGGGGGGGGCGCACAGATACGCAGTATTTT. Translated, it gives CASSTGGGRTDTQYF.

The chain combines TRBV5-1 with TRBJ1-1, with D possibly matching TRBD1 (6 bases). The CDR3 is made up of 13 amino acids. Germline lookup yields CDR1 SGHRS and CDR2 YFSETQ. V lost 4 bases and J lost 4, with 11 bases in between. The CDR3 here is CASSPQGATEAFF. The CDR3 DNA is TGCGCCAGCAGCCCACAGGGCGCCACTGAAGCTTTCTTT.

Worth noting for this clone: The junction shows a germline mismatch at one end, possibly a read error. The genes are TRBV5-8 and TRBJ2-1, with TRBD2 matching over 11 bases. This CDR3 has 13 amino acids. Germline V gene sequence: CDR1 SGHTS, CDR2 YDEGEE. DNA for the CDR3: TGTGCCAGCAGCTTCCTCGAGACTAGCGGGGCGGTCTTC. Translation: CASSFLETSGAVF. Using reference TRBV5-8 and TRBJ2-1 for the parts outside the CDR3, the full variable domain is EAGVTQSPTHLIKTRGQQATLRCSPISGHTSVYWYQQALGLGLQFLLWYDEGEERNRGNFPPRFSGRQFPNYSSELNVNALELEDSALYLCASSFLETSGAVFGPGTRLTVL.

V and J are TRBV6-5 and TRBJ2-7, with D perhaps matching TRBD2 (5 bases). This CDR3 is 15 amino acids long. Trimming pared 0 bases from V and 2 bases from J, leaving 11 bases between. Per germline, CDR1 MNHEY and CDR2 SVGAGI. CDR3 sequence (DNA): TGTGCCAGCAGTTACTCGAAAGAGGGAGCCTACGAGCAGTACTTC. It is translated as CASSYSKEGAYEQYF.

V usage is TRBV11-2 and J usage is TRBJ2-5; 7 bases fit TRBD2. V lost 1 base and J lost 2; bases outside the gene matches: 7. Germline CDR1 is SGHAT and CDR2 is FQNNGV. The CDR3 loop spans 16 amino acids. CDR3 protein: CASSLVAGAKQETQYF. The CDR3, as DNA: TGTGCCAGCAGCTTAGTAGCGGGCGCTAAACAAGAGACCCAGTACTTC.

The CDR3 DNA sequence: TGTGCCAGTAGTCCCCGGGACAGGTCTGGGGCCAACGTCCTGACTTTC. Encoded protein: CASSPRDRSGANVLTF. The genes are TRBV19 and TRBJ2-6, with TRBD1 identical over 8 bases. In germline, CDR1 is LNHDA, CDR2 SQIVND (reference sequence). The CDR3 consists of 16 residues. Germline trimming cut 5 bases from V and 1 base from J; bases unmatched to any gene: 4.

The chain recombines TRBV6-2 or TRBV6-3 with TRBJ1-1, with D possibly TRBD1 on 5 matching bases. Trimming took 2 bases from V and 4 from J, leaving 14 bases between them. Germline-derived CDR1 and CDR2 are MNHEY and SVGEGT. The CDR3 runs to 15 residues. The chain's CDR3 is CASSYPPGGGTEAFF. Here the CDR3 DNA reads TGTGCCAGCAGTTACCCCCCCGGGGGGGGCACTGAAGCTTTCTTT.

This clone was recorded only once. The chain has TRBV5-1 and TRBJ1-3, with a possible D match to TRBD1 (5 bases). Trimming took off 0 bases at V and 0 bases at J, with 7 bases between the two ends. The germline gives CDR1 SGHRS, CDR2 YFSETQ. This CDR3 is built from 15 residues. The DNA for the CDR3 is TGCGCCAGCAGCTTGGATACAGGCTCTGGAAACACCATATATTTT. Its protein is CASSLDTGSGNTIYF.

For this clone: Other DNA sequences in this specimen translate into the identical CDR3. The chain links TRBV6-5 to TRBJ2-7; 8 bases are a match to TRBD1. V trimming: 5 bases; J trimming: 0 bases; junction bases outside the gene matches: 3. CDR3 length: 14 residues. CDR1 and CDR2 from the germline V gene are MNHEY and SVGAGI. This chain's CDR3 is CASSTDRGSYEQYF. The DNA of the CDR3 is TGTGCCAGCAGTACCGACAGGGGCTCCTACGAGCAGTACTTC.

Regarding this clone: The DNA is left out, because the CDR3 cannot be placed on it with certainty; the CDR3 is given as TCRdb lists it. The chain employs TRBV4-2 and TRBJ2-1; the D call TRBD2 from the table was never checked on the DNA. CDR1 is LGHNA and CDR2 is YNFKEQ in the germline V gene. The CDR3 extends over 15 residues, inclusive of both ends. CDR3 protein: CASSQDFGGGTEEFF.

The table lists this clone with a count of one. V gene TRBV2 combines with J gene TRBJ2-1; TRBD2 might be the D (5 bases). Trimming shortened V by 6 bases and J by 7 bases, and 16 bases separated the two germline ends. Germline CDR1 is SNHLY and CDR2 is FYNNEI. There are 14 residues in the CDR3. The CDR3 region has the DNA TGTGCCAGCAGGGGAGAAGGGTCCTCGAATGAGCAGTTCTTC. This sequence encodes CASRGEGSSNEQFF.

V and J are TRBV12-3 or TRBV12-4 and TRBJ1-1; 8 bases map to TRBD1. J lost 4 bases, V lost 7 bases, and 5 bases had no gene match. This CDR3 is 13 amino acids long. CDR3 residues: CASNTGGATEAFF. The CDR3 region has the DNA TGTGCCAGCAACACAGGGGGGGCCACTGAAGCTTTCTTT.

The chain recombines TRBV5-4 with TRBJ1-6; no firm D call. The CDR3 loop spans 13 amino acids. Looked up from germline, CDR1 is SGHNT and CDR2 is YYREEE (reference sequence). V lost 3 bases and J lost 10, with 11 bases in between. CDR3 DNA: TGTGCCAGCAGCTCTCGAGGGCGCTCACCCCTCCACTTT. Its translation is CASSSRGRSPLHF.

This sequence joins TRBV5-1 and TRBJ2-7; 7 nucleotides line up with TRBD1. Trimming took 3 bases from V and 2 from J; bases not matched to a gene: 5. This CDR3 has 14 residues. CDR1 and CDR2 from the germline V gene are SGHRS and YFSETQ. In nucleotides, the CDR3 is TGCGCCAGCAGCTCGAGACAGGGCGCCTACGAGCAGTACTTC. It translates to CASSSRQGAYEQYF.

Comments on this clone: Other nucleotide sequences from this sample produce the same CDR3. The J gene is TRBJ2-2, the V gene TRBV7-8; 8 bases fit TRBD1. This CDR3 region has 13 residues. CDR1 and CDR2 (germline): SGHVS, FQNEAQ. V was clipped by 6 bases and J by 14 bases; unmatched bases: 11. In DNA, the CDR3 is TGTGCCAGCAGTCTCCGTTTGGACAGGGCCCTGTTTTTT. Protein product: CASSLRLDRALFF. Full variable domain (remainder filled in from reference TRBV7-8 and TRBJ2-2): GAGVSQSPRYKVAKRGQDVALRCDPISGHVSLFWYQQALGQGPEFLTYFQNEAQLDKSGLPSDRFFAERPEGSVSTLKIQRTQQEDSAVYLCASSLRLDRALFFGEGSRLTVL.

V usage is TRBV7-9 and J usage is TRBJ1-3; D is unclear. The V end was cut by 5 bases, the J end by 2 bases, with 16 bases between. Germline CDR1 reads SEHNR; CDR2 reads FQNEAQ (reference sequence). The CDR3 loop spans 16 amino acids. The CDR3 region has the DNA TGTGCCAGCAGCCCTCCCGCGGCGGCGACTGGAAACACCATATATTTT. Amino acids: CASSPPAAATGNTIYF.

CDR3 in amino acids: CASSPTASRADTQYF. The CDR3 nucleotides read TGTGCCAGCAGCCCGACTGCTTCCCGGGCAGATACGCAGTATTTT. V usage is TRBV7-7 and J usage is TRBJ2-3; no reliable D call. Deletions cut 5 bases from V and 4 bases from J, with 16 bases between. This CDR3 is 15 amino acids long. Per the germline V gene, CDR1 is SSHAT and CDR2 is FNYEAQ (reference sequence).